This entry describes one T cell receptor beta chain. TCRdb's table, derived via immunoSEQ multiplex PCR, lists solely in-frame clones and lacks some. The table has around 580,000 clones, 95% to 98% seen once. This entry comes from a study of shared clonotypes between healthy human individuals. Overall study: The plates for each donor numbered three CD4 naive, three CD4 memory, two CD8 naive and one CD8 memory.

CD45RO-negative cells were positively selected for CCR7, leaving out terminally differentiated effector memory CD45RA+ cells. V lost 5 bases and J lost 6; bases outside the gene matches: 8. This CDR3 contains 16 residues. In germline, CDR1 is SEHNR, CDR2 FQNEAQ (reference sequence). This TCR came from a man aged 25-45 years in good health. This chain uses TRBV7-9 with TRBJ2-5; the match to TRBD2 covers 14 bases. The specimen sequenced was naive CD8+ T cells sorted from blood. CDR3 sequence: CASSQGTSGSAKTQYF. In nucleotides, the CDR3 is TGTGCCAGCAGCCAAGGGACTAGCGGGAGTGCAAAGACCCAGTACTTC.